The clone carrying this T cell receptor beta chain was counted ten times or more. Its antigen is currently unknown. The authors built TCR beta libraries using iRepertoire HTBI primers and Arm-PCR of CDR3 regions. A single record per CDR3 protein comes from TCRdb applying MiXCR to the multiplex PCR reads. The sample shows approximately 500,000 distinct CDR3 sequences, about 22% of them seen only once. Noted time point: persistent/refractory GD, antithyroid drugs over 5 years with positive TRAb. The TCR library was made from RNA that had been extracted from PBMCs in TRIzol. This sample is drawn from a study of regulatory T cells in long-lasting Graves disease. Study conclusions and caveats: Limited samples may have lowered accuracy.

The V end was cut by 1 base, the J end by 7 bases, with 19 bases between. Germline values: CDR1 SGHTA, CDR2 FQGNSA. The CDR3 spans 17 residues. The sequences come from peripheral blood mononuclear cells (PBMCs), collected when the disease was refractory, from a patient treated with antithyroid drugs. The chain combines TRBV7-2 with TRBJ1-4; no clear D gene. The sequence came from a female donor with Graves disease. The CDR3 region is CASSLGAASIEGEKLFF. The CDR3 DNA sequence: TGTGCCAGCAGCTTAGGGGCCGCGAGTATAGAAGGTGAAAAACTGTTTTTT.